The rows below give T cell receptor beta chains drawn from one sample of a study of T cells in Graves' hyperthyroidism and ophthalmopathy. From the multiplex PCR reads, TCRdb called clonotypes with MiXCR, one entry per CDR3 protein. The table lists hundreds of thousands of distinct CDR3 sequences, more than 30% of them singletons, with about 8.9% in the top ten. The material sequenced was blood. These receptor sequences come from a man younger than 35 with Graves' hyperthyroidism. CDR3s include the opening cysteine and the closing phenylalanine or tryptophan. A D gene is named only where the DNA matches it firmly. Some rows mark clone size as missing; the rest say once, few, many or name a class of expanded clone.

V	J	D	size	DNA	CDR3
TRBV25-1	TRBJ2-1	TRBD1	once	TGTACCAGCAGTGAAGCCGGACAGGGTTTTCATGAGCAGTTCTTC	CTSSEAGQGFHEQFF
TRBV10-2	TRBJ1-2	TRBD1	NA	TGCGCCAGCAGCGGGACAGGGGGATTGTATGGCTACACCTTC	CASSGTGGLYGYTF
TRBV29-1	TRBJ2-2	TRBD2	few	TGCAGCGTTCGAGGACTAGCGGGGGGGCCGGACACCGGGGAGCTGTTTTTT	CSVRGLAGGPDTGELFF
TRBV7-8	TRBJ1-5	NA	NA	TGTGCCAGCAGCTCTGGTGTGGGCATAGGGAATCAGCCCCAGCATTTT	CASSSGVGIGNQPQHF
TRBV19	TRBJ1-1	NA	NA	TGTGCCAGTAGTCTGACAGGAAATCTACACGAAGCTTTCTTT	CASSLTGNLHEAFF
TRBV9	TRBJ2-2	TRBD1	NA	TGTGCCAGCAGCCCGCCTCCAGGGGGCCCTTACACCGGGGAGCTGTTTTTT	CASSPPPGGPYTGELFF
TRBV20-1	TRBJ2-7	NA	NA	TGCAGTGCTAGATTCAGCCGCTACGAGCAGTACTTC	CSARFSRYEQYF
TRBV19	TRBJ1-1	NA	many	TGTGCCAGCGAAGATACCGTTAGTAACGCCGAAGCTTTCTTT	CASEDTVSNAEAFF
TRBV2	TRBJ1-5	TRBD1	NA	TGTGCCAGCAGGTACAGGGGAGGCGATCAGCCCCAGCATTTT	CASRYRGGDQPQHF
TRBV20-1	TRBJ2-7	NA	NA	TGCAGTGGACAACCACCGGGGGCAGGGACCTACGAGCAGTACTTC	CSGQPPGAGTYEQYF
TRBV4-3	TRBJ2-5	TRBD1	many	TGCGCCAGCAGCCAAGATCACAGGGGTGAGACCCAGTACTTC	CASSQDHRGETQYF
TRBV7-2	TRBJ2-2	NA	NA	TGTGCCAGCAGCTCTGACGACACACCGAACACCGGGGAGCTGTTTTTT	CASSSDDTPNTGELFF
TRBV15	TRBJ1-3	NA	once	TGTGCCACCAGCAGAGCCCTCCTTGGGCCAGGCACTGGAAACACCATATATTTT	CATSRALLGPGTGNTIYF
TRBV9	TRBJ2-2	TRBD2	NA	TGTGCCAGCAGCCCTTTTGTGACTAGCGGGGCAAACACCGGGGAGCTGTTTTTT	CASSPFVTSGANTGELFF
TRBV12-3/TRBV12-4	TRBJ1-5	NA	NA	TGTGCCAGCAGTTTTGGCCCATCCTTGGGTCAGCCCCAGCATTTT	CASSFGPSLGQPQHF
TRBV7-2	TRBJ2-7	NA	few	TGTGCCAGCAGCCCCAGTTCATTGGAGCAGTACTTC	CASSPSSLEQYF
TRBV7-2	TRBJ1-6	NA	NA	TGTGCCAGCAGCCAAGTGGGGGAGAGCTCCTATAATTCACCCCTCCACTTT	CASSQVGESSYNSPLHF
TRBV7-9	TRBJ2-2	NA	few	TGTGCCAGCACCTCTCGGCTCCTACAGAACACCGGGGAGCTGTTTTTT	CASTSRLLQNTGELFF
TRBV14	TRBJ2-5	NA	many	TGTGCCAGCAGATCGGGTCAGCAAGAGACCCAGTACTTC	CASRSGQQETQYF
TRBV29-1	TRBJ1-1	TRBD1	NA	TGCAGCGTAACGGACAGGAATCGTGAAGCTTTCTTT	CSVTDRNREAFF
TRBV6-5	TRBJ1-2	TRBD1	few	TGTGCCATCAGTGCCGACGCGGGACAGGGGTACGGCTACACCTTC	CAISADAGQGYGYTF
TRBV7-2	TRBJ1-3	NA	NA	TGTGCCAGCAGTTTTTGGCCGAGCTCTGGAAACACCATATATTTT	CASSFWPSSGNTIYF
TRBV7-9	TRBJ1-2	TRBD1	many	TGTGCCAGCAGCTCCCCGGGACAGGGGACCGATGGCTACACCTTC	CASSSPGQGTDGYTF
TRBV10-3	TRBJ1-2	TRBD1	NA	TGTGCCAGAGACAGGGGCCGTGGCTACACCTTC	CARDRGRGYTF
TRBV20-1	TRBJ2-7	NA	many	TGCAGTGCTAGATCAGGGCGCTCCTACGAGCAGTACTTC	CSARSGRSYEQYF
TRBV7-6	TRBJ2-7	NA	NA	NA	CASSSAVLAESYEQYF
TRBV9	TRBJ1-3	NA	NA	TGTGCCAGCAGCGTTTTGGCTCAGGGATCTGGAGACACCATATATTTT	CASSVLAQGSGDTIYF
TRBV19	TRBJ1-5	NA	NA	TGTGCCTGGAGTGCAAACAGGGCCAGGCAGCCCCAGCATTTT	CAWSANRARQPQHF
TRBV4-1	TRBJ1-1	NA	many	TGTGCCAGCAGTCAGGGGTCGAACACTGAAGCTTTCTTT	CASSQGSNTEAFF
TRBV7-3	TRBJ2-5	NA	NA	TGTGCCAGCAGCTTTTCCAAAGAGACCCAGTACTTC	CASSFSKETQYF
TRBV11-2	TRBJ2-5	TRBD2	NA	TGTGCCAGCAGCTGGGGCGGGGGGGTGGACGAGACCCAGTACTTC	CASSWGGGVDETQYF
TRBV5-6	TRBJ1-2	NA	few	TGTGCCAGCAGCGGGGACACCTTAAACTATGGCTACACCTTC	CASSGDTLNYGYTF
TRBV29-1	TRBJ1-1	NA	once	TGCAGCGCCCGGGACTTCGGGACTGAAGCTTTCTTT	CSARDFGTEAFF
TRBV2	TRBJ2-6	NA	NA	TGTGCCAGCAGTCCTACGGAGCCCTCTGGGGCCAACGTCCTGACTTTC	CASSPTEPSGANVLTF
TRBV7-3	TRBJ1-1	NA	NA	TGTGCCAGCAGTTTAACGGGGATTGTCACTGAAGCTTTCTTT	CASSLTGIVTEAFF